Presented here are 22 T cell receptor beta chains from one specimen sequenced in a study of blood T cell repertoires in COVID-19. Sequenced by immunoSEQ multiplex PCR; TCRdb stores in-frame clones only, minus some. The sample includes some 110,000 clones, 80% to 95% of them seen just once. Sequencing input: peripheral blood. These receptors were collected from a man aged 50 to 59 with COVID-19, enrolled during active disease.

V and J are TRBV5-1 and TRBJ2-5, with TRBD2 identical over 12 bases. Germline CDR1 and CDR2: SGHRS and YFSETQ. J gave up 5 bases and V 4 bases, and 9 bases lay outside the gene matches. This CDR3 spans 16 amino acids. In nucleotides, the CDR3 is TGCGCCAGCAGCCGGACTAGCGGGAACCTCGGGGAGACCCAGTACTTC. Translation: CASSRTSGNLGETQYF.

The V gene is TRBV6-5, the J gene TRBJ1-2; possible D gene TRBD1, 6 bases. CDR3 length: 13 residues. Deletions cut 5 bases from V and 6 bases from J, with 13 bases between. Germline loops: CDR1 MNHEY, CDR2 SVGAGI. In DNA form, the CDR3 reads TGTGCCAGCAGTCGTAGCAGGGGAGATGGCTACACCTTC. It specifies CASSRSRGDGYTF.

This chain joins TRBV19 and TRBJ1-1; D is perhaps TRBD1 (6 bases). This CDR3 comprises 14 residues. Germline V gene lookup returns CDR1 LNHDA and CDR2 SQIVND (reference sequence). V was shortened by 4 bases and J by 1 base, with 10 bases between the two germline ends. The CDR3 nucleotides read TGTGCCAGTAGTACCGTGGGACAGAACACTGAAGCTTTCTTT. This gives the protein CASSTVGQNTEAFF. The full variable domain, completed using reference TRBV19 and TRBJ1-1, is DGGITQSPKYLFRKEGQNVTLSCEQNLNHDAMYWYRQDPGQGLRLIYYSQIVNDFQKGDIAEGYSVSREKKESFPLTVTSAQKNPTAFYLCASSTVGQNTEAFFGQGTRLTVV.

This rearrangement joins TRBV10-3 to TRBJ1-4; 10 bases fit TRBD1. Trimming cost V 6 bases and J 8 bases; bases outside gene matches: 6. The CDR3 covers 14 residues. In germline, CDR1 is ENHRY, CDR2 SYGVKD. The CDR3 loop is CAIRGTGEGEKLFF. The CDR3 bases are TGTGCCATCAGAGGGACAGGGGAGGGGGAAAAACTGTTTTTT.

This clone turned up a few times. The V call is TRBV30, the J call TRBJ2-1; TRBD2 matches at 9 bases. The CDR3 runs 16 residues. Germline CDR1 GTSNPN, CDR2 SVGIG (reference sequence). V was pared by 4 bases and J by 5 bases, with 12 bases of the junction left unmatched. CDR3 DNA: TGTGCCTGGAATGGTGGTAGCGGGAGTCATAACAATGAGCAGTTCTTC. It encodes CAWNGGSGSHNNEQFF.

The CDR3 bases are TGTGCCAGCAGCAAATTTGCTAACGGGGAGCTGTTTTTT. Translating gives CASSKFANGELFF. The chain links TRBV27 to TRBJ2-2; D not resolved. The germline V and J ends were trimmed by 6 bases and 7 bases, with 12 bases remaining between them. This CDR3 is 13 amino acids long. Germline V gene data show CDR1 as MNHEY and CDR2 as SMNVEV (reference sequence).

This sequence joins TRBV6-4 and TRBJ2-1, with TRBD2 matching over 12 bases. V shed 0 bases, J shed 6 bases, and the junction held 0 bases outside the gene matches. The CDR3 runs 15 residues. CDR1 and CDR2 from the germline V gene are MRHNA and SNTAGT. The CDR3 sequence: CASSDSTSGSNEQFF. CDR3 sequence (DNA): TGTGCCAGCAGTGACTCGACTAGCGGGAGCAATGAGCAGTTCTTC.

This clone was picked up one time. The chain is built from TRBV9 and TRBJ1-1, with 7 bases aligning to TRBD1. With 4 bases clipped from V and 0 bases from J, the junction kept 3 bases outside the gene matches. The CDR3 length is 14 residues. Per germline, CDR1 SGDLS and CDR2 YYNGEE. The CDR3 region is CASSRDSMNTEAFF. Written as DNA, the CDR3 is TGTGCCAGCAGCAGGGACAGCATGAACACTGAAGCTTTCTTT.

The DNA of the CDR3 is TGTGCCAGCAGCTTAGGATCTAGGGGCGAAGAGACCCAGTACTTC. It specifies CASSLGSRGEETQYF. The rearrangement joins TRBV13 to TRBJ2-5; tentative D call: TRBD1 (5 bases). The germline CDR1 and CDR2 sequences are PRHDT and FYEKMQ (reference sequence). Trimming took off 0 bases at V and 3 bases at J, with 11 bases between the two ends. This CDR3 contains 15 residues.

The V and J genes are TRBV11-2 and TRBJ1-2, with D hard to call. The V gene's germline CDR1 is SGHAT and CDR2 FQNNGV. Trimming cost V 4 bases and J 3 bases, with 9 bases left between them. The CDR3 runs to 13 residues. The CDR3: CASSSTIDYGYTF. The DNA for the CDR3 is TGTGCCAGCAGCTCCACAATTGACTATGGCTACACCTTC. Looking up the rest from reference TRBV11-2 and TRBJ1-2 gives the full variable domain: EAGVAQSPRYKIIEKRQSVAFWCNPISGHATLYWYQQILGQGPKLLIQFQNNGVVDDSQLPKDRFSAERLKGVDSTLKIQPAKLEDSAVYLCASSSTIDYGYTFGSGTRLTVV.

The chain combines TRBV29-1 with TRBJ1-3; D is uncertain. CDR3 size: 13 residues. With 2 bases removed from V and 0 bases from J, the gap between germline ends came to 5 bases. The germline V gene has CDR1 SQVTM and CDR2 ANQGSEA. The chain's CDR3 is CSVERGSGNTIYF. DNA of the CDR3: TGCAGCGTTGAACGGGGCTCTGGAAACACCATATATTTT.

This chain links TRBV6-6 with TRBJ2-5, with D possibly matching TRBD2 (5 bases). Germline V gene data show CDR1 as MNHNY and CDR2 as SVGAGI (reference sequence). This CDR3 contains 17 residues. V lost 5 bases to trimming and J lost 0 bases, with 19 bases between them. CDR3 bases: TGTGCCAGCAGTCCCCGGGGAGCGCCGGAGTACCAAGAGACCCAGTACTTC. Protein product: CASSPRGAPEYQETQYF.

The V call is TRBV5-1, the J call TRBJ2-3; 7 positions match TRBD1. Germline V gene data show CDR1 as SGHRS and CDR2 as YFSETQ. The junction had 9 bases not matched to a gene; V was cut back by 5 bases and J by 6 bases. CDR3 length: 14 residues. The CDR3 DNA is TGCGCCAGCAGTTTCGAGGGGGCTACTGATACGCAGTATTTT. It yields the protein CASSFEGATDTQYF.

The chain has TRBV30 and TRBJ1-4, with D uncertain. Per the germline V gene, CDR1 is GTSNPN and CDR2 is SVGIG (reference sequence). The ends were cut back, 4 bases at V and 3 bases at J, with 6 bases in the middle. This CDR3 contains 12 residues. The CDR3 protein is CAWNSANEKLFF. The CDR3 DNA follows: TGTGCCTGGAATTCAGCTAATGAAAAACTGTTTTTT.

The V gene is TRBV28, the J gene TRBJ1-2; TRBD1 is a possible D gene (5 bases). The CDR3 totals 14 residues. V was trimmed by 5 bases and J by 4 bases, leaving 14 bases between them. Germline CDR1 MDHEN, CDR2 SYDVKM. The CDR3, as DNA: TGTGCCAGCAGTCCTCACTCAGGGTCCTATGGCTACACCTTC. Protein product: CASSPHSGSYGYTF.

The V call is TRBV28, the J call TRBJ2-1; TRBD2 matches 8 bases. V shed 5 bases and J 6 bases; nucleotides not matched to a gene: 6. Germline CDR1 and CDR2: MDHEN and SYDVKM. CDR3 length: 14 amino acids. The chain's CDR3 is CASSRAGALNEQFF. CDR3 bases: TGTGCCAGCAGTCGAGCGGGAGCGCTCAATGAGCAGTTCTTC. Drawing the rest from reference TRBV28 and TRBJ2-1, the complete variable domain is DVKVTQSSRYLVKRTGEKVFLECVQDMDHENMFWYRQDPGLGLRLIYFSYDVKMKEKGDIPEGYSVSREKKERFSLILESASTNQTSMYLCASSRAGALNEQFFGPGTRLTVL.

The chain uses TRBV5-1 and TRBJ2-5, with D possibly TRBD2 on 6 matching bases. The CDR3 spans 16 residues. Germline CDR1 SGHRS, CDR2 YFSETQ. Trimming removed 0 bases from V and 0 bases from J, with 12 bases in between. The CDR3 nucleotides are TGCGCCAGCAGCTTGGCCACCGGGACTTACCAAGAGACCCAGTACTTC. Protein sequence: CASSLATGTYQETQYF.

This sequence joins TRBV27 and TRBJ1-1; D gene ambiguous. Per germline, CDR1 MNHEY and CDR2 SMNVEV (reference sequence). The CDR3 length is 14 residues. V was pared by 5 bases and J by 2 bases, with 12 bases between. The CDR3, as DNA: TGTGCCAGCAGTCAAAGCGCTAGCAACACTGAAGCTTTCTTT. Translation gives CASSQSASNTEAFF.

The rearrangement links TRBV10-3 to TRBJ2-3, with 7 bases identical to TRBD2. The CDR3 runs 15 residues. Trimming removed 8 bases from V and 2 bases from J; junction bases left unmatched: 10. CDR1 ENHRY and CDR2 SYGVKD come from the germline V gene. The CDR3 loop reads CAIQPSGGLTDTQYF. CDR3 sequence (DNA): TGTGCCATCCAGCCGTCGGGAGGTCTCACAGATACGCAGTATTTT.

CDR3 amino acids: CASSQAGGQYPGNTGELFF. For the CDR3, the DNA is TGTGCCAGCAGCCAAGCCGGGGGGCAGTACCCCGGTAACACCGGGGAGCTGTTTTTT. This rearrangement joins TRBV14 to TRBJ2-2; perhaps TRBD2 as D (7 bases). Trimming took off 1 base at V and 2 bases at J, with 20 bases between the two ends. The CDR3 is 19 amino acids. Per the germline V gene, CDR1 is SGHDN and CDR2 is FVKESK.

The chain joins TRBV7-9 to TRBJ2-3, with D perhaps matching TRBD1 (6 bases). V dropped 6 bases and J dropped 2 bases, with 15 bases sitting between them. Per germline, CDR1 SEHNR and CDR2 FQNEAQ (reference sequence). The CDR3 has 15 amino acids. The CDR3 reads CASSSQGLDTDTQYF. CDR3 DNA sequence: TGTGCCAGCAGTTCCCAGGGGCTGGACACAGATACGCAGTATTTT. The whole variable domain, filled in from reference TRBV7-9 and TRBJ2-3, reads DTGVSQNPRHKITKRGQNVTFRCDPISEHNRLYWYRQTLGQGPEFLTYFQNEAQLEKSRLLSDRFSAERPKGSFSTLEIQRTEQGDSAMYLCASSSQGLDTDTQYFGPGTRLTVL.

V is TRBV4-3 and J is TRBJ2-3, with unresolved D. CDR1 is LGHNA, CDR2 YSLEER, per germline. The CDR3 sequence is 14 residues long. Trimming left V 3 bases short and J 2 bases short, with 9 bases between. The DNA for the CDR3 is TGCGCCAGCAGCCACTTAGAGGCCACAGATACGCAGTATTTT. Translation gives CASSHLEATDTQYF.